This T cell receptor beta chain stems from a study of fetal regulatory T cell absence and autoimmunity. Findings and limits, study-wide: The oligoclonal enrichment was interpreted as supporting antigen-driven pancreatic autoimmunity before birth in IPEX syndrome.

Generated by immunoSEQ multiplex PCR, the TCRdb table keeps only in-frame clones and is missing some. The sample carries 95,000 to 100,000 clones, 72% recorded once. The CDR3 runs 13 residues. The V gene lost 8 bases and the J gene lost 5 bases, with 16 bases spanning the gap. Germline lookup yields CDR1 LNHDA and CDR2 SQIVND (reference sequence). About this clone: Its cognate antigen is unknown.

The sequence came from a male donor with IPEX syndrome. The sample was pancreas tissue. The chain couples TRBV19 to TRBJ2-7; D call uncertain. In DNA, the CDR3 is TGTGCCAGTGGGAACCCCTCTTCGGACGAGCAGTACTTC. Encoded protein: CASGNPSSDEQYF. The variable domain in full, with the rest retrieved from reference TRBV19 and TRBJ2-7, is DGGITQSPKYLFRKEGQNVTLSCEQNLNHDAMYWYRQDPGQGLRLIYYSQIVNDFQKGDIAEGYSVSREKKESFPLTVTSAQKNPTAFYLCASGNPSSDEQYFGPGTRLTVT.